This TCR beta chain was identified in a study of neurological immune-mediated disorders. On the study more broadly: Relapsing-remitting disease affected about 30, and secondary progressive 3, of about 34 multiple sclerosis patients.

Study-level points and caveats: Expanded clones shared no identical CDR3 amino acid sequences across subjects, which suggested private TCR-beta repertoires in all groups. Phylogenetic grouping placed 18 of 34 multiple sclerosis patients' repertoires in one related-CDR3 cluster, a possible signature.

Time point: longitudinal time-point 2. 2 million PBMCs stored at -80 C were the source of the unsorted libraries. Germline trimming cut 0 bases from V and 5 bases from J; bases unmatched to any gene: 5. The CDR3 runs 16 residues. Per the germline V gene, CDR1 is SGHVS and CDR2 is FQNEAQ. This clonotype was seen many times. The antigen is not known. TCRdb reprocessed the 5' RACE reads with MiXCR, giving one entry per CDR3 protein. Of approximately 80,000 distinct CDR3 sequences in the sample, 5.5% to 6.5% were seen once. The chain recombines TRBV7-8 with TRBJ2-1; 9 nucleotides line up with TRBD2. Source material: PBMCs. The sequence was obtained from a woman aged 55-69 years with multiple sclerosis. The CDR3 sequence: CASSLAWRGGNNEQFF. CDR3 nucleotides: TGTGCCAGCAGCTTAGCTTGGCGGGGGGGCAACAATGAGCAGTTCTTC.